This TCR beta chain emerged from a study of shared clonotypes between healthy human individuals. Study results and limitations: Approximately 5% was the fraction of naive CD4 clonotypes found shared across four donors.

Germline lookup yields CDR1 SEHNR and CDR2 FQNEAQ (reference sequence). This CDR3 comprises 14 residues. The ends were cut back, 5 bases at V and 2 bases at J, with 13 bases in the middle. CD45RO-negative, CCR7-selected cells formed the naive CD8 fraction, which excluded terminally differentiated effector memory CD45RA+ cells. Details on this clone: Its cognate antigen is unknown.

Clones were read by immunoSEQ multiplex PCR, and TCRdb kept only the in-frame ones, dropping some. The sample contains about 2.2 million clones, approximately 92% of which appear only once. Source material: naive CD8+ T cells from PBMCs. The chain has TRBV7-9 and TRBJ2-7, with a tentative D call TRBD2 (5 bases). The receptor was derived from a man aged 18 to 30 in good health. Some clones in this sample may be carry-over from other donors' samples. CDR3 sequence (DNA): TGTGCCAGCAGCCGGAGTCGGGAAACCTACGAGCAGTACTTC. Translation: CASSRSRETYEQYF.